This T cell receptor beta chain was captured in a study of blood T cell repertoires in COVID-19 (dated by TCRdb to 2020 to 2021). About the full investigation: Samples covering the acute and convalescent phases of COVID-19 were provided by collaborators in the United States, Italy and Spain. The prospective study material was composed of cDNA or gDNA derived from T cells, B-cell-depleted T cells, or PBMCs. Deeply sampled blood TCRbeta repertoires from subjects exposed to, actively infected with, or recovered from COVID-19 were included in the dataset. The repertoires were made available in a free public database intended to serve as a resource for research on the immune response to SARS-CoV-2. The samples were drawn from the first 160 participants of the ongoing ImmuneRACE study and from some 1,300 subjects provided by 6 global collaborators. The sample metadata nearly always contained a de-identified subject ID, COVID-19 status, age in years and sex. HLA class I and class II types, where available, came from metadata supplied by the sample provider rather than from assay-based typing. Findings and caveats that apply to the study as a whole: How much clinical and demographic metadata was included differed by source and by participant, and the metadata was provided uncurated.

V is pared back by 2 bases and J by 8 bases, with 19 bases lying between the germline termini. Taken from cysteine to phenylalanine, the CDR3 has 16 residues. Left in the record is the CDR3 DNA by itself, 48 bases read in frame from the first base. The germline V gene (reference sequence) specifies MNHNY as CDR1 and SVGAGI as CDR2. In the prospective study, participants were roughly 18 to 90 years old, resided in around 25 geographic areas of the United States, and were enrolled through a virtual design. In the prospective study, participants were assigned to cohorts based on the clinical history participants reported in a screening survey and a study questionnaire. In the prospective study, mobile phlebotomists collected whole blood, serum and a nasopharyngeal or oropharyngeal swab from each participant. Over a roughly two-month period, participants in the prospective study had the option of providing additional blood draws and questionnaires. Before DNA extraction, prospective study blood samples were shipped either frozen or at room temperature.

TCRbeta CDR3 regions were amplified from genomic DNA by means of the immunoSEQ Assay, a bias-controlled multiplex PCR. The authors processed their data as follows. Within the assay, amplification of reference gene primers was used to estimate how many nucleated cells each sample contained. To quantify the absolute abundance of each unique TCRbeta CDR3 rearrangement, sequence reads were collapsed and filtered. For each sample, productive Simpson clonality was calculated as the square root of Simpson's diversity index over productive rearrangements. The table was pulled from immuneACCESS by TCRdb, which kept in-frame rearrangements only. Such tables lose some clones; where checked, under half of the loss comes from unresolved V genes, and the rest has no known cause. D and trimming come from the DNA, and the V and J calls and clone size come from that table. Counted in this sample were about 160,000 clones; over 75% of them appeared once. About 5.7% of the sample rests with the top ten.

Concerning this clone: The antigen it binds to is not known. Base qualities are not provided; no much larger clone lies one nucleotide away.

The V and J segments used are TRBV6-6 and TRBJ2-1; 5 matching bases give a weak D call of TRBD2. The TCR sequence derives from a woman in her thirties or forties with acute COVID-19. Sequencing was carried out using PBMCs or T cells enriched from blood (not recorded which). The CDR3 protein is CASSYGSLSSSDEQFF. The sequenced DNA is TGTGCCAGCAGTTACGGTAGCCTCAGCAGTAGCGATGAGCAGTTCTTC.